The next 19 T cell receptor beta chains were all read from a single sample in a study of regulatory T cells in long-lasting Graves disease. The time point is: persistent/refractory GD, antithyroid drugs over 5 years with positive TRAb. The TCR library was made from RNA that had been extracted from PBMCs in TRIzol. Both iRepertoire HTBI primers and Arm-PCR of CDR3 regions were used to build the TCR beta libraries. In TCRdb, the multiplex PCR reads were re-called with MiXCR into one record per CDR3 protein. Of about 290,000 distinct CDR3 sequences in the sample, roughly 21% were seen once. This specimen was peripheral blood mononuclear cells (PBMCs), taken when the disease was refractory, from a patient treated with antithyroid drugs. The origin of the receptors is a female donor with Graves disease.

J is TRBJ1-4 and V is TRBV29-1; D remains ambiguous. V was shortened by 2 bases and J by 2 bases, with 0 bases between the two germline ends. Germline CDR1 and CDR2: SQVTM and ANQGSEA. CDR3 size: 11 residues. The chain's CDR3 is CSVETNEKLFF. DNA of the CDR3: TGCAGCGTTGAAACTAATGAAAAACTGTTTTTT.

In the case of this clonotype: A much larger clone lies one base from this, so it may be a read error. V is TRBV24-1 and J is TRBJ2-5; D possibly corresponds to TRBD2 (6 bases). This CDR3 spans 11 amino acids. Trimming pared 2 bases from V and 9 bases from J, leaving 6 bases between. Germline assignment: CDR1 KGHDR and CDR2 SFDVKD. CDR3 residues: CATSDWEAQYF. CDR3 coding DNA: TGTGCCACCAGTGATTGGGAGGCCCAGTACTTC.

This clonotype has at least ten counts. The rearrangement uses TRBV5-6 and TRBJ1-2, with D possibly matching TRBD1 (6 bases). The CDR3 runs to 15 residues. Trimming cost V 4 bases and J 3 bases, with 16 bases left between them. CDR1 and CDR2 from the germline V gene are SGHDT and YYEEEE. CDR3 amino acids: CASSDEAKGDYGYTF. CDR3 nucleotide sequence: TGTGCCAGCAGCGACGAAGCTAAGGGGGACTATGGCTACACCTTC.

CDR3: CASSYIRGPYEQYF. The CDR3 nucleotides read TGTGCCAGCAGTTATATCCGGGGTCCGTACGAGCAGTACTTC. This chain uses TRBV6-5 with TRBJ2-7; perhaps TRBD2 as D (5 bases). The CDR3 loop spans 14 amino acids. Trimming left V 3 bases short and J 4 bases short, with 13 bases between. The germline V gene encodes CDR1 MNHEY and CDR2 SVGAGI.

The CDR3 region has the DNA TGTGCCAGCAGCCCCACCTACTTGCGGGCGGCCAAAAACATTCAGTACTTC. It yields the protein CASSPTYLRAAKNIQYF. This chain connects TRBV28 to TRBJ2-4; D perhaps matches TRBD2 (5 bases). The CDR3 is 17 amino acids. Germline CDR1 is MDHEN and CDR2 is SYDVKM. V lost 6 bases, J lost 1 base, and 19 bases lay in between.

The chain combines TRBV29-1 with TRBJ2-3; D is perhaps TRBD1 (6 bases). The V end lost 0 bases, the J end lost 10 bases, and 11 bases lay between the germline ends. The CDR3 loop spans 12 amino acids. Germline V gives CDR1 SQVTM, CDR2 ANQGSEA. The CDR3 is CSVEEGALAQYF. DNA of the CDR3: TGCAGCGTTGAAGAGGGGGCACTTGCGCAGTATTTT.

This clonotype was seen a few times. This sequence joins TRBV6-5 and TRBJ1-1; D remains unclear. Germline V lookup: CDR1 MNHEY, CDR2 SVGAGI. This CDR3 contains 13 residues. Trimming stripped 2 bases from V and 2 bases from J, with 6 bases between. The CDR3: CASSYLLNTEAFF. The DNA for the CDR3 is TGTGCCAGCAGTTACCTATTAAACACTGAAGCTTTCTTT.

This clonotype was seen at least ten times. The chain carries TRBV7-2 and TRBJ2-7; weak D call: TRBD1 (6 bases). The CDR3 extends over 14 amino acids. Germline CDR1 and CDR2: SGHTA and FQGNSA. V was cut by 3 bases and J by 3 bases, with 12 bases left in between. In DNA, the CDR3 is TGTGCCAGCAGCTTCCCCGACAGGTACTACGAGCAGTACTTC. Translated: CASSFPDRYYEQYF.

This clonotype appeared many times. The rearrangement joins TRBV28 to TRBJ1-2; the match to TRBD1 covers 7 bases. CDR1 and CDR2 (germline): MDHEN, SYDVKM. After removal of 5 bases from V and 5 bases from J, the junction contained 11 bases not matched to a gene. This CDR3 comprises 15 residues. This chain's CDR3 is CASSARDSPVYGYTF. In DNA form, the CDR3 reads TGTGCCAGCAGTGCCCGGGACAGCCCCGTTTATGGCTACACCTTC.

A few counts support this clonotype. The chain links TRBV6-9 to TRBJ2-2; D is undetermined. The CDR3 spans 14 residues. CDR1 and CDR2 (germline): MNHGY, SVAAGI. Trimming removed 2 bases at V and 8 bases at J, with 12 bases between. The CDR3 nucleotides are TGTGCCAGCAGTTATCCCCTGGATTCGGGGGAGCTGTTTTTT. Protein sequence: CASSYPLDSGELFF.

The chain has TRBV7-8 and TRBJ1-1; TRBD1 is a possible D gene (5 bases). The CDR3 is 15 amino acids. Trimming shortened V by 3 bases and J by 10 bases, and 21 bases separated the two germline ends. Germline-derived CDR1 and CDR2 are SGHVS and FQNEAQ. The CDR3 loop reads CASSLGTGDLMGAFF. The CDR3 bases are TGTGCCAGCAGCTTGGGCACCGGGGACCTTATGGGAGCTTTCTTT.

V gene TRBV5-1 combines with J gene TRBJ2-7, with 10 bases aligning to TRBD2. V lost 4 bases to trimming and J lost 2 bases; unmatched junction nucleotides: 9. This CDR3 region has 16 residues. CDR1 is SGHRS, CDR2 YFSETQ, per germline. DNA for the CDR3: TGCGCCAGCAGCAGCGACCCCGGGACTAGCGCCTACGAGCAGTACTTC. As protein: CASSSDPGTSAYEQYF.

In its sample, this clonotype was seen a few times. This chain links TRBV13 with TRBJ2-1; 12 bases match TRBD2. This CDR3 has 17 residues. Germline-derived CDR1 and CDR2 are PRHDT and FYEKMQ (reference sequence). The trim removed 4 bases at V and 8 bases at J, leaving 12 bases unmatched. Here the CDR3 DNA reads TGTGCCAGCAGCTGGGCGACTAGCGGGAGTTTCTTGGATGAGCAGTTCTTC. Translated, it gives CASSWATSGSFLDEQFF.

The sample holds many counts of this clonotype. The chain joins TRBV7-9 to TRBJ2-7; D may match TRBD1 or TRBD2 (6 bases each). Between the trimmed V and J ends, which lost 1 base and 12 bases, there was a span of 10 bases. The CDR3 covers 11 residues. Germline CDR1 reads SEHNR; CDR2 reads FQNEAQ (reference sequence). Written as DNA, the CDR3 is TGTGCCAGCAGCTTAGATGGGGGGCTGTACTTC. Protein product: CASSLDGGLYF.

This rearrangement joins TRBV6-1 to TRBJ2-7; 11 bases are shared with TRBD1. CDR1 is MNHNS and CDR2 is SASEGT in the germline V gene. Trimming cost V 6 bases and J 9 bases; bases outside gene matches: 4. The CDR3 consists of 12 residues. CDR3 in amino acids: CASSRGTGGQYF. CDR3 DNA sequence: TGTGCCAGCAGCCGGGGGACAGGGGGGCAGTACTTC.

The gene calls are TRBV20-1 and TRBJ1-3; a weak D match, TRBD1 (6 bases). The CDR3 is made up of 14 amino acids. Trimming took 3 bases from V and 2 from J, leaving 11 bases between them. Germline loops: CDR1 DFQATT, CDR2 SNEGSKA (reference sequence). The CDR3 DNA reads as TGCAGTGCTAGCCGGGACAACCCTGGAAACACCATATATTTT. Its translation: CSASRDNPGNTIYF.

This chain uses TRBV6-1 with TRBJ2-5; D is perhaps TRBD1 or TRBD2 (5 bases each). V was cut by 8 bases and J by 0 bases, with 16 bases left in between. The V gene's germline CDR1 is MNHNS and CDR2 SASEGT. The CDR3 totals 15 residues. CDR3 in DNA: TGTGCCAGCTATGGGGGAAAAGGGTACCAAGAGACCCAGTACTTC. Its translation: CASYGGKGYQETQYF.

This clonotype occurred a few times. This sequence joins TRBV5-1 and TRBJ2-1; no clear D. V was clipped by 0 bases and J by 6 bases, with 7 bases between them. Looked up from germline, CDR1 is SGHRS and CDR2 is YFSETQ. CDR3 length equals 13 residues. As DNA, the CDR3 is TGCGCCAGCAGCTTGGGGGTGGGCAATGAGCAGTTCTTC. It translates to CASSLGVGNEQFF.

This clonotype was counted between two and nine times. The chain uses TRBV28 and TRBJ2-7; D not certain. Trimming stripped 2 bases from V and 6 bases from J, with 11 bases between. CDR3 length: 13 residues. In germline, CDR1 is MDHEN, CDR2 SYDVKM. The CDR3 sequence is CASSLVGRGEQYF. CDR3 DNA sequence: TGTGCCAGCAGTTTAGTTGGCCGTGGCGAGCAGTACTTC.